One and the same sample provided the 24 T cell receptor beta chains below, sequenced in a study of neoadjuvant nivolumab and ipilimumab in lung cancer. The repertoire was sequenced with immunoSEQ multiplex PCR; TCRdb's copy has only in-frame clones and lacks some. The table includes more than 40,000 clones, around 89% detected once. The sample here was blood, taken before neoadjuvant nivolumab, alone or with ipilimumab. These receptors were obtained from an adult with non-small cell lung cancer. Some clones in this sample may be carry-over from other donors' samples.

The chain recombines TRBV18 with TRBJ2-7; D is possibly TRBD1 (6 bases). Germline V gene sequence: CDR1 KGHSH, CDR2 LQKENI. V shed 5 bases and J shed 4 bases, with 12 bases lying between them. The CDR3 is made up of 13 amino acids. The CDR3 DNA follows: TGTGCCAGCTCAACTTACGGACAGTACGAGCAGTACTTC. It encodes CASSTYGQYEQYF.

The V call is TRBV6-5, the J call TRBJ1-4; no clear D. Looked up from germline, CDR1 is MNHEY and CDR2 is SVGAGI. The CDR3 extends over 15 amino acids. V lost 0 bases, J lost 2 bases, and 7 bases lay in between. The CDR3 loop reads CASSYSRGTNEKLFF. In DNA form, the CDR3 reads TGTGCCAGCAGTTACTCGAGAGGGACTAATGAAAAACTGTTTTTT.

This rearrangement joins TRBV5-1 to TRBJ2-2; 12 bases are shared with TRBD2. The V and J ends lost 4 bases and 5 bases, in that order; junction bases with no gene match: 6. Germline assignment: CDR1 SGHRS and CDR2 YFSETQ. There are 16 residues in the CDR3. CDR3 in amino acids: CASSPTSGRGTGELFF. The CDR3 bases are TGCGCCAGCAGCCCGACTAGCGGGAGAGGGACCGGGGAGCTGTTTTTT. The full variable domain, its missing parts supplied by reference TRBV5-1 and TRBJ2-2, is KAGVTQTPRYLIKTRGQQVTLSCSPISGHRSVSWYQQTPGQGLQFLFEYFSETQRNKGNFPGRFSGRQFSNSRSEMNVSTLELGDSALYLCASSPTSGRGTGELFFGEGSRLTVL.

This clone has only a few counts. The V call is TRBV29-1, the J call TRBJ2-1; 9 nucleotides align to TRBD2. This CDR3 is built from 13 residues. Germline V gene data show CDR1 as SQVTM and CDR2 as ANQGSEA. Trimming cost V 7 bases and J 6 bases; bases outside gene matches: 7. The CDR3 DNA reads as TGCAGCGCCCGGACTAGCGCAGGCAATGAGCAGTTCTTC. Translation gives CSARTSAGNEQFF.

The J gene is TRBJ2-5, the V gene TRBV5-1, with D perhaps TRBD1 (7 bases). Germline V lookup: CDR1 SGHRS, CDR2 YFSETQ. Trimming cost V 0 bases and J 1 base, with 13 bases left between them. This CDR3 has 16 residues. CDR3 loop: CASSLVAGGIQETQYF. DNA of the CDR3: TGCGCCAGCAGCTTGGTGGCAGGGGGGATCCAAGAGACCCAGTACTTC. Using reference TRBV5-1 and TRBJ2-5 for the parts outside the CDR3, the full variable domain is KAGVTQTPRYLIKTRGQQVTLSCSPISGHRSVSWYQQTPGQGLQFLFEYFSETQRNKGNFPGRFSGRQFSNSRSEMNVSTLELGDSALYLCASSLVAGGIQETQYFGPGTRLLVL.

The genes are TRBV15 and TRBJ2-2, with a tentative D call TRBD1 (5 bases). The CDR3 consists of 15 residues. Trimming took 5 bases from V and 7 from J, leaving 17 bases between them. From germline, CDR1 is LNHNV and CDR2 YYDKDF (reference sequence). This CDR3 is CATSRTAGAYGELFF. In nucleotides, the CDR3 is TGTGCCACCAGCCGGACCGCTGGGGCATACGGGGAGCTGTTTTTT.

The rearrangement joins TRBV9 to TRBJ2-1; the match to TRBD1 covers 9 bases. Germline loops: CDR1 SGDLS, CDR2 YYNGEE. This CDR3 has 16 residues. The trim removed 0 bases at V and 6 bases at J, leaving 7 bases unmatched. The CDR3 DNA reads TGTGCCAGCAGCGTAGGGTCCCGGGACAGGGTCAATGAGCAGTTCTTC. It codes for CASSVGSRDRVNEQFF.

V and J are TRBV19 and TRBJ1-1; D gene ambiguous. Per the germline V gene, CDR1 is LNHDA and CDR2 is SQIVND (reference sequence). The CDR3 is made up of 15 amino acids. V gave up 5 bases and J gave up 0 bases, with 13 bases separating them. The CDR3 region is CASSVRPGLNTEAFF. DNA of the CDR3: TGTGCCAGTAGTGTCCGTCCAGGCCTGAACACTGAAGCTTTCTTT.

The genes are TRBV18 and TRBJ1-1; tentative D call: TRBD1 (5 bases). V was cut by 6 bases and J by 0 bases, with 8 bases left in between. CDR1 KGHSH and CDR2 LQKENI come from the germline V gene. The CDR3 extends over 13 amino acids. This CDR3 is CASSEGVNTEAFF. DNA for the CDR3: TGTGCCAGCTCGGAAGGGGTGAACACTGAAGCTTTCTTT.

In its sample, this clone was seen once. The chain is built from TRBV19 and TRBJ2-7; 8 bases map to TRBD1. CDR1 is LNHDA and CDR2 is SQIVND in the germline V gene (reference sequence). V lost 1 base to trimming and J lost 4 bases; unmatched junction nucleotides: 6. CDR3 size: 15 residues. The CDR3 DNA reads TGTGCCAGTAGTATAGTCCAGGGGGCGCTGTACGAGCAGTACTTC. The encoded protein is CASSIVQGALYEQYF.

This chain joins TRBV29-1 and TRBJ2-3; 11 bases agree with TRBD2. The V gene end was trimmed by 5 bases and the J gene end by 0 bases; junction bases not matched to a gene: 1. CDR1 and CDR2 (germline): SQVTM, ANQGSEA. The CDR3 is 14 residues long. CDR3 loop: CSVRTSGSTDTQYF. CDR3 DNA sequence: TGCAGCGTTCGGACTAGCGGGAGCACAGATACGCAGTATTTT.

This clone has a handful of counts. The gene calls are TRBV27 and TRBJ2-7, with 7 bases aligning to TRBD1. Germline V gives CDR1 MNHEY, CDR2 SMNVEV (reference sequence). This CDR3 has 16 amino acids. V shed 6 bases, J shed 2 bases, and the junction held 13 bases outside the gene matches. The CDR3 DNA reads as TGTGCCAGCAGCCCTGGGCCGGGGACAGAGGCCTACGAGCAGTACTTC. Translating it yields CASSPGPGTEAYEQYF.

CDR3 residues: CASSPASFPYNEQFF. Written as DNA, the CDR3 is TGTGCCAGCAGCCCCGCCTCGTTCCCCTACAATGAGCAGTTCTTC. This chain uses TRBV5-4 with TRBJ2-1; D not certain. CDR1 and CDR2 from the germline V gene are SGHNT and YYREEE (reference sequence). Trimming took off 4 bases at V and 2 bases at J, with 13 bases between the two ends. This CDR3 spans 15 amino acids.

CDR3 residues: CASSLYRGGDEQFF. The CDR3 DNA sequence: TGTGCCAGCAGCCTCTACAGGGGCGGGGATGAGCAGTTCTTC. The chain links TRBV7-6 to TRBJ2-1, with a weak D call TRBD1 (7 bases). Germline CDR1 is SGHVS and CDR2 is FNYEAQ. The V end lost 5 bases, the J end lost 8 bases, and 16 bases lay between the germline ends. The CDR3 sequence is 14 residues long.

The chain uses TRBV30 and TRBJ1-4; TRBD1 matches at 7 bases. CDR1 and CDR2 from the germline V gene are GTSNPN and SVGIG (reference sequence). Losses at the gene ends were 2 bases for V and 3 bases for J; bases not matched to a gene: 0. The CDR3 loop spans 13 amino acids. This chain's CDR3 is CAWSQGANEKLFF. The CDR3 region has the DNA TGTGCCTGGAGTCAGGGGGCTAATGAAAAACTGTTTTTT. Drawing the rest from reference TRBV30 and TRBJ1-4, the complete variable domain is SQTIHQWPATLVQPVGSPLSLECTVEGTSNPNLYWYRQAAGRGLQLLFYSVGIGQISSEVPQNLSASRPQDRQFILSSKKLLLSDSGFYLCAWSQGANEKLFFGSGTQLSVL.

This clone has only one observation. The chain couples TRBV9 to TRBJ2-5, with D perhaps TRBD1 (7 bases). V lost 5 bases and J lost 5, with 31 bases in between. This CDR3 region has 19 residues. From germline, CDR1 is SGDLS and CDR2 YYNGEE. CDR3 nucleotide sequence: TGTGCCAGCAGGGACTATCTCGAGCGGACTCGAGGGGGCCCGGAGACCCAGTACTTC. Translated, it gives CASRDYLERTRGGPETQYF. The whole variable domain, filled in from reference TRBV9 and TRBJ2-5, reads DSGVTQTPKHLITATGQRVTLRCSPRSGDLSVYWYQQSLDQGLQFLIQYYNGEERAKGNILERFSAQQFPDLHSELNLSSLELGDSALYFCASRDYLERTRGGPETQYFGPGTRLLVL.

The CDR3: CASSDHRGSNEKLFF. In DNA form, the CDR3 reads TGTGCCAGCAGCGACCACAGGGGAAGTAATGAAAAACTGTTTTTT. This chain links TRBV11-2 with TRBJ1-4; 7 nucleotides agree with TRBD1. The CDR3 loop spans 15 amino acids. The trim removed 5 bases at V and 4 bases at J, leaving 7 bases unmatched. Germline-derived CDR1 and CDR2 are SGHAT and FQNNGV. Based on the CDR3 plus reference TRBV11-2 and TRBJ1-4, the full variable domain is EAGVAQSPRYKIIEKRQSVAFWCNPISGHATLYWYQQILGQGPKLLIQFQNNGVVDDSQLPKDRFSAERLKGVDSTLKIQPAKLEDSAVYLCASSDHRGSNEKLFFGSGTQLSVL.

The chain is built from TRBV5-1 and TRBJ2-3; D not certain. Germline CDR1 and CDR2: SGHRS and YFSETQ. The CDR3 length is 15 residues. V lost 4 bases and J 4 bases, leaving 16 bases between the germline ends. CDR3 sequence: CASSRAFGIADTQYF. The CDR3 DNA reads TGCGCCAGCAGCCGGGCCTTTGGGATTGCAGATACGCAGTATTTT.

The CDR3 reads CASSPRASGLNTGELFF. The DNA of the CDR3 is TGTGCCAGCAGCCCTAGAGCTAGCGGGCTGAACACCGGGGAGCTGTTTTTT. The V and J genes are TRBV7-9 and TRBJ2-2, with 8 bases matching TRBD2. In germline, CDR1 is SEHNR, CDR2 FQNEAQ (reference sequence). After removal of 5 bases from V and 1 base from J, the junction contained 9 bases not matched to a gene. The CDR3 has 17 amino acids.

The chain links TRBV15 to TRBJ2-1; 13 bases are a match to TRBD2. This CDR3 comprises 13 residues. CDR1 and CDR2 from the germline V gene are LNHNV and YYDKDF (reference sequence). V shed 10 bases, J shed 7 bases, and the junction held 4 bases outside the gene matches. The CDR3 DNA follows: TGTGCCAGCCGACTAGCGGGGGGAAATGAGCAGTTCTTC. Its protein product is CASRLAGGNEQFF.

A single count supports this clone. J is TRBJ2-1 and V is TRBV29-1, with 11 positions matching TRBD2. Germline V gene data show CDR1 as SQVTM and CDR2 as ANQGSEA. V was clipped by 7 bases and J by 9 bases; unmatched bases: 8. The CDR3 is made up of 13 amino acids. The CDR3: CSGQTSGEGEQFF. As DNA, the CDR3 is TGCAGCGGTCAGACTAGCGGGGAGGGTGAGCAGTTCTTC.

This rearrangement joins TRBV4-1 to TRBJ1-2, with 9 nucleotides matching TRBD1. This CDR3 has 15 residues. Germline trimming cut 2 bases from V and 7 bases from J; bases unmatched to any gene: 8. Germline V lookup: CDR1 MGHRA, CDR2 YSYEKL. The CDR3 region has the DNA TGCGCCAGCAGCCAACAGCCGGGACAGGGCGGTGGCTACACCTTC. Amino acids: CASSQQPGQGGGYTF.

The chain joins TRBV11-1 to TRBJ2-1; TRBD2 matches at 7 bases. Trimming cost V 9 bases and J 9 bases; bases outside gene matches: 17. CDR3 length: 15 amino acids. Per germline, CDR1 SGHAT and CDR2 FQDESV (reference sequence). CDR3 amino acids: CASGSSGYEWAEQFF. CDR3 DNA sequence: TGTGCCAGTGGTTCTAGCGGATATGAGTGGGCTGAGCAGTTCTTC.

The chain uses TRBV29-1 and TRBJ1-3, with a possible D match to TRBD1 (5 bases). This CDR3 contains 13 residues. Trimming removed 7 bases at V and 3 bases at J, with 13 bases between. Looked up from germline, CDR1 is SQVTM and CDR2 is ANQGSEA. CDR3 sequence (DNA): TGCAGCGCCGCAGGACATGGTGGAAACACCATATATTTT. Translating gives CSAAGHGGNTIYF.